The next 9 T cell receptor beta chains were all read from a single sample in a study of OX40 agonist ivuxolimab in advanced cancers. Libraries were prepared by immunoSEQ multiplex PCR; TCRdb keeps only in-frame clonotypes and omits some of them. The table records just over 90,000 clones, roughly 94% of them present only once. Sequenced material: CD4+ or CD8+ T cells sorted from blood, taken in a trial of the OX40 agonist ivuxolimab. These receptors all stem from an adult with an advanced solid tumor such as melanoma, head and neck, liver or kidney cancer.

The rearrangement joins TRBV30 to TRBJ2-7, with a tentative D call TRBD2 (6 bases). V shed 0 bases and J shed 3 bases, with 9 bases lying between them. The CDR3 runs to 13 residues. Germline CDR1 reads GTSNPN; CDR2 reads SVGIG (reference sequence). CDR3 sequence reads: CAWSVGEDYEQYF. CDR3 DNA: TGTGCCTGGAGTGTAGGGGAGGACTACGAGCAGTACTTC.

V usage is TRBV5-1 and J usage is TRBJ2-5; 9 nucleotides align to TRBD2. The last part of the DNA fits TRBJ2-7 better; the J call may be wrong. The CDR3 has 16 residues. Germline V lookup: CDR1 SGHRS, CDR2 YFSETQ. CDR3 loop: CASSPGEREDSYEQYF. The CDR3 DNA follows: TGCGCCAGCAGCCCCGGGGAGCGGGAGGACTCCTACGAGCAGTACTTC.

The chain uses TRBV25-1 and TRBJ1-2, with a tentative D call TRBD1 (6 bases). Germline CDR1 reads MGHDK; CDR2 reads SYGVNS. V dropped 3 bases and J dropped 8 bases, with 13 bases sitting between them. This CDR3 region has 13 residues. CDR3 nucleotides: TGTGCCAGCAGTGACCGAGACAGGCCCGGCTACACCTTC. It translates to CASSDRDRPGYTF.

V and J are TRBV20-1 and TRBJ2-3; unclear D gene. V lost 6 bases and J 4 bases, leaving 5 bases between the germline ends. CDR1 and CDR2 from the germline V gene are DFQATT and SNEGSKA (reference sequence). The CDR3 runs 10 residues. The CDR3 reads CSAQADTQYF. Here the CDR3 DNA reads TGCAGTGCGCAGGCAGATACGCAGTATTTT.

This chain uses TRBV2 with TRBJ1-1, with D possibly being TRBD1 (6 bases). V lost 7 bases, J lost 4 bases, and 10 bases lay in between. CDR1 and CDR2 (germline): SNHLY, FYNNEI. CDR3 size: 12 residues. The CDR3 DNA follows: TGTGCCAGCAAATTGGGGGCCACTGAAGCTTTCTTT. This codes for CASKLGATEAFF.

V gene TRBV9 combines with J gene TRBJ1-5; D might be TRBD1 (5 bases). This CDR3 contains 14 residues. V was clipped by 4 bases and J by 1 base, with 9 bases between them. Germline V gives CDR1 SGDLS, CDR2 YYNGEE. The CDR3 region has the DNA TGTGCCAGCAGCCGCGGGGGGAGCAATCAGCCCCAGCATTTT. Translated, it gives CASSRGGSNQPQHF. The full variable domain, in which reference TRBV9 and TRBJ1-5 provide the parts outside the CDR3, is DSGVTQTPKHLITATGQRVTLRCSPRSGDLSVYWYQQSLDQGLQFLIQYYNGEERAKGNILERFSAQQFPDLHSELNLSSLELGDSALYFCASSRGGSNQPQHFGDGTRLSIL.

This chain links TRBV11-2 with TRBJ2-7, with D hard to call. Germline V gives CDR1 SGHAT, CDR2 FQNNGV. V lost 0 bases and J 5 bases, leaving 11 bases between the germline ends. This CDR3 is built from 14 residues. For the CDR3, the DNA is TGTGCCAGCAGCTTAGATAACAATCAGGACGAGCAGTACTTC. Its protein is CASSLDNNQDEQYF.

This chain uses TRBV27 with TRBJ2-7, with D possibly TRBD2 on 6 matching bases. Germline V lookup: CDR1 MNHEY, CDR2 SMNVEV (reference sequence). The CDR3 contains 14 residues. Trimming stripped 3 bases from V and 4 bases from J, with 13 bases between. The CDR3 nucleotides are TGTGCCAGCAGTTTCCGCGGGGTGATTTACGAGCAGTACTTC. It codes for CASSFRGVIYEQYF.

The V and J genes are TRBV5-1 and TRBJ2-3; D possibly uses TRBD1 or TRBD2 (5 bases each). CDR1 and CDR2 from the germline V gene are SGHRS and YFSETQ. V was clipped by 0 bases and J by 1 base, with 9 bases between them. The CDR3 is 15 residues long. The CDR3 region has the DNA TGCGCCAGCAGCTTGGCTCAGGGACGCACAGATACGCAGTATTTT. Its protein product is CASSLAQGRTDTQYF. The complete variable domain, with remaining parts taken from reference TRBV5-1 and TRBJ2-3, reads KAGVTQTPRYLIKTRGQQVTLSCSPISGHRSVSWYQQTPGQGLQFLFEYFSETQRNKGNFPGRFSGRQFSNSRSEMNVSTLELGDSALYLCASSLAQGRTDTQYFGPGTRLTVL.